This passage covers 17 T cell receptor beta chains from one sample sequenced in a study of T-cell reconstitution after alpha-beta-depleted transplantation in children. Molecular barcoding with unique molecular identifiers was used for the TCRbeta library. A single record per CDR3 protein comes from TCRdb applying MiXCR to the PCR reads. The data show approximately 88,000 distinct CDR3 sequences, 12% seen once. The source was PBMCs from the stem cell graft donor, collected from the stem cell graft. Receptors originate from a human donor who donated a stem cell graft to a child with inherited bone marrow failure.

This clonotype has ten or more counts. V usage is TRBV18 and J usage is TRBJ1-2, with a weak D call TRBD1 (5 bases). This CDR3 is 14 amino acids long. The germline V and J ends were trimmed by 2 bases and 2 bases, with 9 bases remaining between them. Germline assignment: CDR1 KGHSH and CDR2 LQKENI. Written as DNA, the CDR3 is TGTGCCAGCTCACCAAACAGGTCGAACTATGGCTACACCTTC. Its protein product is CASSPNRSNYGYTF. The entire variable domain, with the rest obtained from reference TRBV18 and TRBJ1-2, is as follows: NAGVMQNPRHLVRRRGQEARLRCSPMKGHSHVYWYRQLPEEGLKFMVYLQKENIIDESGMPKERFSAEFPKEGPSILRIQQVVRGDSAAYFCASSPNRSNYGYTFGSGTRLTVV.

This clonotype has a count of ten or more. The J gene is TRBJ1-1, the V gene TRBV4-3, with D possibly matching TRBD1 (6 bases). CDR1 and CDR2 from the germline V gene are LGHNA and YSLEER. Trimming shortened V by 3 bases and J by 8 bases, and 16 bases separated the two germline ends. The CDR3 is 14 amino acids. The CDR3 DNA reads as TGCGCCAGCAGCCAGGGGGCGGGAAGGGAGGAAGCTTTCTTT. Protein product: CASSQGAGREEAFF.

This clonotype was seen ten or more times. The junction and the germline gene differ at one end; a read error may be behind it. The chain carries TRBV5-1 and TRBJ2-1, with D possibly being TRBD1 (5 bases). Germline CDR1 reads SGHRS; CDR2 reads YFSETQ. The CDR3 runs 13 residues. CDR3 coding DNA: TGTGCCAGCAGCCTAGGACAATACAATGAGCAGTTCTTC. It codes for CASSLGQYNEQFF.

Many counts were recorded for this clonotype. The chain is built from TRBV2 and TRBJ2-5; the D gene is possibly TRBD1 (5 bases). The CDR3 sequence is 12 residues long. With 7 bases removed from V and 5 bases from J, the gap between germline ends came to 11 bases. Germline CDR1 SNHLY, CDR2 FYNNEI. The CDR3 loop reads CASNQGLETQYF. The CDR3 bases are TGTGCCAGCAACCAGGGCCTGGAGACCCAGTACTTC.

This clonotype came up many times. The chain recombines TRBV7-2 with TRBJ1-5; 7 nucleotides line up with TRBD1. Germline CDR1 reads SGHTA; CDR2 reads FQGNSA. J was trimmed by 2 bases and V by 2 bases; bases with no gene match: 0. The length of the CDR3 is 14 residues. CDR3 coding DNA: TGTGCCAGCAGCTTACAGGGGGGCAATCAGCCCCAGCATTTT. This encodes CASSLQGGNQPQHF.

This clonotype was recorded at least ten times. The V call is TRBV7-9, the J call TRBJ1-3; D not resolved. The V and J ends lost 5 bases and 11 bases respectively, with 16 bases between them. The CDR3 contains 13 residues. CDR1 SEHNR and CDR2 FQNEAQ come from the germline V gene (reference sequence). In DNA form, the CDR3 reads TGTGCCAGCAGCCCCGGCCTTGGAAGTGCCATATATTTT. Amino acid sequence: CASSPGLGSAIYF.

In this sample, this clonotype turned up many times. The chain recombines TRBV20-1 with TRBJ2-3, with 8 positions matching TRBD2. CDR3 length equals 14 residues. The junction had 2 bases not matched to a gene; V was cut back by 2 bases and J by 1 base. Germline V gene data show CDR1 as DFQATT and CDR2 as SNEGSKA (reference sequence). CDR3 region: CSARLTSGTDTQYF. Here the CDR3 DNA reads TGCAGTGCTAGATTGACTAGCGGCACAGATACGCAGTATTTT.

At least ten counts were recorded for this clonotype. The chain joins TRBV20-1 to TRBJ2-7; weak D call: TRBD2 (7 bases). Germline-derived CDR1 and CDR2 are DFQATT and SNEGSKA (reference sequence). The CDR3 covers 15 residues. V lost 1 base to trimming and J lost 3 bases, with 16 bases between them. CDR3 in DNA: TGCAGTGCTAGAGGGGGGGGGCGGGAAAACTACGAGCAGTACTTC. It is translated as CSARGGGRENYEQYF.

This chain uses TRBV19 with TRBJ2-1; D uncertain. This CDR3 contains 12 residues. CDR1 is LNHDA, CDR2 SQIVND, per germline (reference sequence). Trimming took off 7 bases at V and 7 bases at J, with 11 bases between the two ends. The DNA of the CDR3 is TGTGCCAGTACCTCAAGGGTGAATGAGCAGTTCTTC. Translating it yields CASTSRVNEQFF.

This clonotype was picked up many times. The chain combines TRBV4-3 with TRBJ2-1; perhaps TRBD1 as D (6 bases). Germline assignment: CDR1 LGHNA and CDR2 YSLEER. Trimming removed 1 base at V and 4 bases at J, with 14 bases between. The CDR3 has 16 amino acids. This chain's CDR3 is CASSQVGGSAYNEQFF. CDR3 coding DNA: TGCGCCAGCAGCCAAGTTGGGGGCAGCGCGTACAATGAGCAGTTCTTC.

This clonotype occurred a few times. CDR3 residues: CASTTGTSKTYNEQFF. CDR3 DNA sequence: TGTGCCAGCACCACCGGGACATCGAAAACCTACAATGAGCAGTTCTTC. The chain couples TRBV4-2 to TRBJ2-1; maybe TRBD1 (6 bases). The germline gives CDR1 LGHNA, CDR2 YNFKEQ. This CDR3 comprises 16 residues. V lost 7 bases and J lost 2, with 18 bases in between.

This clonotype has ten or more counts. This chain connects TRBV7-3 to TRBJ2-3; tentative D call: TRBD2 (6 bases). The CDR3 consists of 15 residues. Trimming removed 1 base from V and 0 bases from J, with 8 bases in between. The V gene's germline CDR1 is SGHTA and CDR2 FQGTGA. The CDR3 bases are TGTGCCAGCAGCTTAATAGCGGCCAGCACAGATACGCAGTATTTT. This translates into CASSLIAASTDTQYF. The whole variable domain, remainder taken from reference TRBV7-3 and TRBJ2-3, is GAGVSQTPSNKVTEKGKYVELRCDPISGHTALYWYRQSLGQGPEFLIYFQGTGAADDSGLPNDRFFAVRPEGSVSTLKIQRTERGDSAVYLCASSLIAASTDTQYFGPGTRLTVL.

In this sample, this clonotype turned up a few times. This sequence joins TRBV28 and TRBJ2-1; the D call may be TRBD1 or TRBD2 (5 bases each). V was pared by 5 bases and J by 11 bases, with 10 bases between. The CDR3 spans 11 residues. CDR1 and CDR2 (germline): MDHEN, SYDVKM. This CDR3 reads CASSAPGQQFF. In DNA form, the CDR3 reads TGTGCCAGCAGTGCCCCGGGACAGCAGTTCTTC. Full variable domain (rest looked up from reference TRBV28 and TRBJ2-1): DVKVTQSSRYLVKRTGEKVFLECVQDMDHENMFWYRQDPGLGLRLIYFSYDVKMKEKGDIPEGYSVSREKKERFSLILESASTNQTSMYLCASSAPGQQFFGPGTRLTVL.

The gene calls are TRBV5-5 and TRBJ1-2, with 9 bases that match TRBD1. The germline V gene encodes CDR1 SGHKS and CDR2 YYEKEE (reference sequence). The CDR3 is made up of 14 amino acids. Trimming removed 7 bases from V and 2 bases from J; junction bases left unmatched: 6. CDR3 nucleotides: TGTGCCAGCGGAGCGGGACAGGGAAACTATGGCTACACCTTC. The encoded protein is CASGAGQGNYGYTF. The full variable domain, with the rest looked up from reference TRBV5-5 and TRBJ1-2, is DAGVTQSPTHLIKTRGQQVTLRCSPISGHKSVSWYQQVLGQGPQFIFQYYEKEERGRGNFPDRFSARQFPNYSSELNVNALLLGDSALYLCASGAGQGNYGYTFGSGTRLTVV.

This clonotype was recorded many times. The chain recombines TRBV7-2 with TRBJ2-3, with D uncertain. Trimming took 1 base from V and 4 from J, leaving 18 bases between them. The CDR3 has 17 residues. Germline CDR1 and CDR2: SGHTA and FQGNSA. The CDR3 DNA reads TGTGCCAGCAGCTTAGGAAGGGCTAAGGGTACCGCAGATACGCAGTATTTT. Its protein is CASSLGRAKGTADTQYF.

This clonotype appeared a few times. J is TRBJ1-1 and V is TRBV5-1; D possibly corresponds to TRBD1 (5 bases). Trimming shortened V by 0 bases and J by 1 base, and 10 bases separated the two germline ends. This CDR3 spans 15 amino acids. CDR1 is SGHRS and CDR2 is YFSETQ in the germline V gene. DNA of the CDR3: TGCGCCAGCAGCTTGGACAGGCCCTCGAACACTGAAGCTTTCTTT. As protein: CASSLDRPSNTEAFF.

This clonotype was counted at least ten times. This chain joins TRBV5-1 and TRBJ2-1, with TRBD2 identical over 8 bases. The J segment lost 5 bases and the V segment lost 0 bases, leaving 7 bases of the junction unmatched. Germline CDR1 SGHRS, CDR2 YFSETQ. The CDR3 is made up of 16 amino acids. For the CDR3, the DNA is TGCGCCAGCAGCTTGGATCCGGGGGGGGCACACAATGAGCAGTTCTTC. Its translation is CASSLDPGGAHNEQFF.